The 27 T cell receptor beta chains below were found in one sample sequenced in a study of spatial heterogeneity in lung cancer. TCRdb re-derived calls from the 5' RACE reads in MiXCR, one entry per CDR3 protein. The data hold under 30,000 distinct CDR3 sequences, with around 5.8% observed a single time. Time point denoted: blood at routine non-recurrence follow-up after resection. Whole RNA from tumor, nontumor lung or frozen PBMC was sequenced unsorted. The sequencing used PBMCs, collected at follow-up. Receptors were obtained from a male donor with early-stage non-small cell lung cancer.

This clonotype was detected ten times or more. The chain links TRBV18 to TRBJ1-5; no clear D. This CDR3 region has 15 residues. Germline lookup yields CDR1 KGHSH and CDR2 LQKENI. Between the trimmed V and J ends, which lost 2 bases and 2 bases, there was a span of 10 bases. Here the CDR3 DNA reads TGTGCCAGCTCACCAGGAAGTGGGGGCAATCAGCCCCAGCATTTT. Encoded protein: CASSPGSGGNQPQHF. Full variable domain (remainder filled in from reference TRBV18 and TRBJ1-5): NAGVMQNPRHLVRRRGQEARLRCSPMKGHSHVYWYRQLPEEGLKFMVYLQKENIIDESGMPKERFSAEFPKEGPSILRIQQVVRGDSAAYFCASSPGSGGNQPQHFGDGTRLSIL.

There are many counts of this clonotype. This chain connects TRBV10-3 to TRBJ2-1; 9 nucleotides align to TRBD2. J was trimmed by 5 bases and V by 4 bases; bases with no gene match: 6. The CDR3 contains 15 residues. Germline values: CDR1 ENHRY, CDR2 SYGVKD. CDR3 nucleotide sequence: TGTGCCATCAGTGCTGCGGGAGGGTTAGACAATGAGCAGTTCTTC. It codes for CAISAAGGLDNEQFF.

This clonotype was counted many times. The gene calls are TRBV7-9 and TRBJ1-1; D remains ambiguous. Germline V lookup: CDR1 SEHNR, CDR2 FQNEAQ (reference sequence). Between the trimmed V and J ends, which lost 1 base and 1 base, there was a span of 4 bases. This CDR3 region has 13 residues. The DNA of the CDR3 is TGTGCCAGCAGCTTAGAAGGGAACACTGAAGCTTTCTTT. Its translation is CASSLEGNTEAFF.

The rearrangement joins TRBV10-3 to TRBJ1-5; TRBD1 agrees at 7 bases. The CDR3 runs to 14 residues. CDR1 and CDR2 from the germline V gene are ENHRY and SYGVKD. With V trimmed by 4 bases and J by 7 bases, 7 bases remained unmatched. The DNA of the CDR3 is TGTGCCATCAGTGGAGGGACAGCAGAACAGCCCCAGCATTTT. Amino acids: CAISGGTAEQPQHF.

This clonotype was seen repeatedly, ten times or more. This chain uses TRBV19 with TRBJ2-1; 7 bases agree with TRBD2. CDR3 size: 16 residues. After removal of 1 base from V and 8 bases from J, the junction contained 11 bases not matched to a gene. The germline V gene encodes CDR1 LNHDA and CDR2 SQIVND (reference sequence). CDR3 sequence: CASSIGGGLTGDEQFF. CDR3 in DNA: TGTGCCAGTAGTATAGGTGGGGGACTAACTGGGGATGAGCAGTTCTTC.

This clonotype was picked up a small number of times. The chain carries TRBV7-2 and TRBJ1-5, with D unclear. Trimming stripped 5 bases from V and 3 bases from J, with 8 bases between. The CDR3 length is 13 residues. The germline CDR1 and CDR2 sequences are SGHTA and FQGNSA. The CDR3 sequence: CASSPALNQPQHF. The CDR3 region has the DNA TGTGCCAGCAGCCCAGCTCTCAATCAGCCCCAGCATTTT.

In this sample, this clonotype turned up many times. CDR3 sequence (DNA): TGTGCCAGCAGCCAAGTTCCAGGGTATACAGGCTACACCTTC. The encoded protein is CASSQVPGYTGYTF. The chain couples TRBV4-2 to TRBJ1-2, with D possibly matching TRBD1 (5 bases). Germline V gene data show CDR1 as LGHNA and CDR2 as YNFKEQ. The V end was cut by 1 base, the J end by 8 bases, with 14 bases between. The CDR3 runs 14 residues.

The genes are TRBV19 and TRBJ2-3; TRBD1 might be the D (5 bases). Between the trimmed V and J ends, which lost 6 bases and 6 bases, there was a span of 19 bases. Germline CDR1 is LNHDA and CDR2 is SQIVND (reference sequence). This CDR3 has 15 amino acids. In DNA, the CDR3 is TGTGCCAGTAGCCTATCAGCAACAGGTGTGGATACGCAGTATTTT. Protein product: CASSLSATGVDTQYF.

This chain links TRBV6-5 with TRBJ2-7; 10 bases fit TRBD2. V dropped 8 bases and J dropped 0; count of bases not matched to a gene: 16. Germline V gives CDR1 MNHEY, CDR2 SVGAGI. This CDR3 is built from 18 residues. The CDR3 loop is CASGKRTSGAPSSYEQYV. In nucleotides, the CDR3 is TGTGCCAGCGGAAAACGGACTAGCGGAGCCCCTTCCTCCTACGAGCAGTACGTC.

This clonotype was seen a handful of times. This chain uses TRBV12-3 or TRBV12-4 with TRBJ1-6; TRBD1 aligns across 7 bases. The J segment lost 4 bases and the V segment lost 7 bases, leaving 4 bases of the junction unmatched. The CDR3 is made up of 14 amino acids. The CDR3, as DNA: TGTGCCAGCACCCAACAGGGGTATAATTCACCCCTCCACTTT. Protein product: CASTQQGYNSPLHF.

This clonotype was recorded at least ten times. The V call is TRBV2, the J call TRBJ1-5, with D hard to call. The CDR3 totals 14 residues. Trimming cost V 3 bases and J 7 bases, with 13 bases left between them. Germline V CDR1 and CDR2: SNHLY, FYNNEI. In nucleotides, the CDR3 is TGTGCCAGCAGTGATGCGATGGCCCTACAGCCCCAGCATTTT. As protein: CASSDAMALQPQHF.

This clonotype has ten or more counts. The chain joins TRBV29-1 to TRBJ2-1; 9 nucleotides align to TRBD2. This CDR3 is built from 13 residues. The junction had 5 bases not matched to a gene; V was cut back by 4 bases and J by 7 bases. Germline V CDR1 and CDR2: SQVTM, ANQGSEA. CDR3 in amino acids: CSVGGRANNEQFF. In DNA, the CDR3 is TGCAGCGTTGGCGGGAGGGCCAATAATGAGCAGTTCTTC.

The chain links TRBV4-3 to TRBJ1-6, with no clear D. The CDR3 runs to 17 residues. CDR1 and CDR2 from the germline V gene are LGHNA and YSLEER. Trimming left V 0 bases short and J 1 base short, with 10 bases between. The CDR3 loop reads CASSQDWRVSYNSPLHF. The DNA of the CDR3 is TGCGCCAGCAGCCAAGATTGGAGGGTATCCTATAATTCACCCCTCCACTTT.

This chain connects TRBV20-1 to TRBJ2-2; no reliable D call. The germline V gene has CDR1 DFQATT and CDR2 SNEGSKA (reference sequence). The CDR3 sequence is 14 residues long. Trimming left V 1 base short and J 0 bases short, with 6 bases between. The CDR3: CSARGPSNTGELFF. CDR3 nucleotide sequence: TGCAGTGCTAGAGGGCCTTCGAACACCGGGGAGCTGTTTTTT.

The chain links TRBV6-6 to TRBJ2-7; 11 nucleotides align to TRBD1. After removal of 4 bases from V and 2 bases from J, the junction contained 1 base not matched to a gene. The CDR3 is 14 residues long. Germline V gene sequence: CDR1 MNHNY, CDR2 SVGAGI (reference sequence). The CDR3 loop is CASSSGQGAYEQYV. As DNA, the CDR3 is TGTGCCAGCAGTTCGGGACAGGGGGCCTACGAGCAGTACGTC.

This chain uses TRBV18 with TRBJ1-1; no clear D. Germline V gene data show CDR1 as KGHSH and CDR2 as LQKENI. Trimming took off 3 bases at V and 1 base at J, with 18 bases between the two ends. The CDR3 contains 17 residues. CDR3 region: CASSPDLPQKSNTEAFF. CDR3 nucleotides: TGTGCCAGCTCACCTGATCTTCCCCAAAAATCGAACACTGAAGCTTTCTTT.

This clonotype appeared many times. The rearrangement links TRBV20-1 to TRBJ2-5; 8 bases line up with TRBD1. The CDR3 covers 15 residues. Unmatched junction bases numbered 10, after V lost 6 bases and J lost 1 base. In germline, CDR1 is DFQATT, CDR2 SNEGSKA (reference sequence). The CDR3 DNA reads TGCAGTGCCAACCCCGACAGGGGATCCCAAGAGACCCAGTACTTC. Amino acids: CSANPDRGSQETQYF.

This clonotype was detected ten times or more. This sequence joins TRBV7-9 and TRBJ1-5; D is ambiguous. This CDR3 region has 15 residues. Deletions cut 1 base from V and 2 bases from J, with 9 bases between. Germline assignment: CDR1 SEHNR and CDR2 FQNEAQ (reference sequence). CDR3 bases: TGTGCCAGCAGCTTAGTAGGGCAGGGCAATCAGCCCCAGCATTTT. Protein product: CASSLVGQGNQPQHF.

Ten or more counts support this clonotype. The rearrangement links TRBV20-1 to TRBJ1-5; D not certain. Per the germline V gene, CDR1 is DFQATT and CDR2 is SNEGSKA (reference sequence). CDR3 size: 13 residues. V was shortened by 6 bases and J by 2 bases, with 11 bases between the two germline ends. The CDR3 DNA follows: TGCAGTGCAAGGGTCGGCGGCAATCAGCCCCAGCATTTT. This encodes CSARVGGNQPQHF.

The J gene is TRBJ2-7, the V gene TRBV27; D is unresolved. Germline V gives CDR1 MNHEY, CDR2 SMNVEV (reference sequence). V was pared by 4 bases and J by 9 bases, with 19 bases between. The CDR3 is 14 residues long. CDR3 in DNA: TGTGCCAGCAGTTCGTTAGGGCCACCTCTCTGGCAGTACGTC. It codes for CASSSLGPPLWQYV.

This clonotype was picked up many times. V usage is TRBV6-2 or TRBV6-3 and J usage is TRBJ2-2, with a possible D match to TRBD1 (6 bases). V was trimmed by 6 bases and J by 5 bases, leaving 13 bases between them. The CDR3 consists of 14 residues. Germline V CDR1 and CDR2: MNHEY, SVGEGT. CDR3 loop: CASRLTGRTGELFF. The CDR3 region has the DNA TGTGCCAGCAGACTGACAGGCCGAACCGGGGAGCTGTTTTTT.

This clonotype was detected ten times or more. The chain links TRBV4-1 to TRBJ2-2, with 13 bases identical to TRBD2. CDR1 and CDR2 (germline): MGHRA, YSYEKL. V lost 5 bases and J lost 8; bases outside the gene matches: 5. CDR3 size: 15 residues. CDR3 in amino acids: CASSGTSGDVGELFF. The CDR3 DNA follows: TGCGCCAGCAGCGGGACTAGCGGGGATGTAGGGGAGCTGTTTTTT.

This clonotype was picked up a small number of times. The chain links TRBV20-1 to TRBJ2-3; 13 bases are shared with TRBD2. V lost 7 bases and J lost 0; bases outside the gene matches: 13. CDR1 DFQATT and CDR2 SNEGSKA come from the germline V gene (reference sequence). This CDR3 has 18 residues. This CDR3 is CSVKLGLAGALSTDTQYF. The DNA for the CDR3 is TGCAGTGTTAAACTCGGACTAGCGGGAGCCCTTAGCACAGATACGCAGTATTTT.

Only one count was recorded for this clonotype. A much larger clone is a single base away; this may be a read error. The J gene is TRBJ1-6, the V gene TRBV4-3; tentative D call: TRBD1 (6 bases). The CDR3 has 16 residues. Trimming pared 0 bases from V and 11 bases from J, leaving 17 bases between. Germline CDR1 reads LGHNA; CDR2 reads YSLEER. As DNA, the CDR3 is TGCGCCAGCAGCCAAGATCTCGGAGGGGGTTCTCCACCCCTCCACTTT. It yields the protein CASSQDLGGGSPPLHF.

The chain recombines TRBV21-1 with TRBJ2-5; the table names TRBD1, a call not compared with the DNA. TRBV21-1 is a pseudogene. This CDR3 region has 17 residues. The CDR3 DNA is TGTGCCAGCAGCAAGTCCCGGGACGGGAGAAGGGGGGAGACCCAGTACTTC. Translating gives CASSKSRDGRRGETQYF.

This clonotype was observed at least ten times. The V and J genes are TRBV6-2 or TRBV6-3 and TRBJ2-1; 9 nucleotides align to TRBD2. This CDR3 comprises 15 residues. Germline loops: CDR1 MNHEY, CDR2 SVGEGT. V gave up 4 bases and J gave up 8 bases; unmatched junction bases: 9. DNA of the CDR3: TGTGCCAGCAGTTCCGGGCTAGCGGGATTCGATGAGCAGTTCTTC. Residues: CASSSGLAGFDEQFF.

This clonotype was detected many times. The rearrangement links TRBV2 to TRBJ2-5, with D possibly matching TRBD1 (6 bases). The CDR3 runs to 13 residues. Germline V gene lookup returns CDR1 SNHLY and CDR2 FYNNEI. V was shortened by 3 bases and J by 1 base, with 6 bases between the two germline ends. CDR3 bases: TGTGCCAGCAGTGAGGACAGCCAAGAGACCCAGTACTTC. It codes for CASSEDSQETQYF.